A selection of T cell receptor beta chains follows, all from one sample in a study of cytotoxic CD8 clonotypes in ibrutinib-treated CLL. Profiled with immunoSEQ multiplex PCR; TCRdb holds only in-frame clones, not every one. The sample carries approximately 10,000 clones, roughly four fifths recorded once. Sequencing used PBMCs, obtained at disease progression, from a patient treated with ibrutinib. The receptors stem from a human donor with chronic lymphocytic leukemia. The CDR3 runs from the conserved cysteine through the conserved F or W. D genes are given only for firm matches. Only some rows state a clone size, as once, few, many or a class for expanded clones.

NA	TRBV19	15	TRBJ1-5	NA	TGTGCCAGTACTACGGACAATTCCGAGTATCAGCCCCAGCATTTT	CASTTDNSEYQPQHF
TRBD1	TRBV19	13	TRBJ1-5	few	TGTGCCAGTAGTATCACAGGGGATCAGCCCCAGCATTTT	CASSITGDQPQHF
NA	TRBV9	14	TRBJ2-7	NA	TGTGCCAGCAGCGTAGATGAAAGCTCCTACGAGCAGTACTTC	CASSVDESSYEQYF
NA	TRBV7-9	12	TRBJ2-3	NA	TGTGCCAGCGAAACCAGCACAGATACGCAGTATTTT	CASETSTDTQYF
TRBD1	TRBV6-1	14	TRBJ2-6	NA	TGTGCCAGCAGGACAGGGGTTGGGGCCAACGTCCTGACTTTC	CASRTGVGANVLTF
NA	TRBV5-1	13	TRBJ1-2	NA	TGCGCCAGCAGCTTGTCAGGGGAGGATGGCTACACCTTC	CASSLSGEDGYTF
NA	TRBV4-1	15	TRBJ2-6	NA	TGCGCCAGCAGCCAAGGCAACTCTGGGGCCAACGTCCTGACTTTC	CASSQGNSGANVLTF
TRBD2	TRBV19	17	TRBJ2-7	NA	TGTGCCAGTAGTATTAGTTCCAGCGGGAGTAGGTCCTACGAGCAGTACTTC	CASSISSSGSRSYEQYF
NA	TRBV10-3	11	TRBJ2-7	NA	TGTGCCATCATGGGTGCGTACGAGCAGTACTTC	CAIMGAYEQYF
NA	TRBV11-3	13	TRBJ2-3	NA	TGTGCCAGCAGCCGCGGCCCCCCAGATACGCAGTATTTT	CASSRGPPDTQYF
TRBD2	TRBV10-3	14	TRBJ2-7	NA	TGTGCCATCATGAGGGACCCGGGGGGCTACGAGCAGTACTTC	CAIMRDPGGYEQYF
TRBD1	TRBV27	15	TRBJ1-5	NA	TGTGCCAGCAGTCCAGCGACAGGGCGCAATCAGCCCCAGCATTTT	CASSPATGRNQPQHF
NA	TRBV19	16	TRBJ1-3	few	TGTGCCAGTAGTTTAGAACCCTTGAGCTCTGGAAACACCATATATTTT	CASSLEPLSSGNTIYF
NA	TRBV7-2	15	TRBJ2-5	NA	TGTGCCAGCAGGCGGGGTGGGGGTCTGGGAGAGACCCAGTACTTC	CASRRGGGLGETQYF
NA	TRBV9	15	TRBJ2-1	NA	TGTGCCAGCAGCGTAGGGTCCCTAAGAGGGGATGAGCAGTTCTTC	CASSVGSLRGDEQFF
TRBD1	TRBV5-6	16	TRBJ2-7	NA	TGTGCCAGCAGCATGGGACAGGCCTATTTTTCCTACGAGCAGTACTTC	CASSMGQAYFSYEQYF
NA	TRBV10-3	13	TRBJ1-1	NA	TGTGCCATCAGTGAGTTGGGGAACACTGAAGCTTTCTTT	CAISELGNTEAFF
TRBD1	TRBV14	15	TRBJ2-2	NA	TGTGCCAGCAGCCGGCAGGGGGCGAACACCGGGGAGCTGTTTTTT	CASSRQGANTGELFF
TRBD1	TRBV18	17	TRBJ2-3	NA	TGTGCCAGCTCACCAAAAGGGACAGGGGCTAGCACAGATACGCAGTATTTT	CASSPKGTGASTDTQYF
TRBD1	TRBV6-5	13	TRBJ1-4	NA	TGTGCCAGCACGGCAGGGGGCAGTGAAAAACTGTTTTTT	CASTAGGSEKLFF
NA	TRBV5-4	16	TRBJ2-1	NA	TGTGCCAGCACCCCAAGTCGACAGGCCGTCTGGGATGAGCAGTTCTTC	CASTPSRQAVWDEQFF
TRBD2	TRBV27	16	TRBJ2-7	NA	TGTGCCAGCAGGCCGTCCCTAGTAGCGGGAACCTACGAGCAGTACTTC	CASRPSLVAGTYEQYF
NA	TRBV9	14	TRBJ1-1	NA	TGTGCCAGCAGCGTATTAGACGTGAACACTGAAGCTTTCTTT	CASSVLDVNTEAFF
NA	TRBV2	13	TRBJ2-1	once	TGTGCCAGCGTCCTAGATTTGGGGAATGAGCAGTTCTTC	CASVLDLGNEQFF
NA	TRBV6-1	15	TRBJ1-6	NA	TGTGCCAGCAGTGACGTGGCAGGGTTACGTTCACCCCTCCACTTT	CASSDVAGLRSPLHF
NA	TRBV29-1	14	TRBJ2-3	once	TGCAGCGTTGAACTCACCACTAGCACAGATACGCAGTATTTT	CSVELTTSTDTQYF
NA	TRBV7-9	14	TRBJ2-1	NA	TGTGCCAGCAGCTTTCAACAGGGCAAAGGTGAGCAGTTCTTC	CASSFQQGKGEQFF
TRBD1	TRBV9	16	TRBJ2-7	once	TGTGCCAGCAGCGTCTCTCCGGACAGGGGGCTATACGAGCAGTACTTC	CASSVSPDRGLYEQYF
NA	TRBV6-1	18	TRBJ2-1	NA	TGTGCCAGCAGTGAAGGCCAGGGGCGGGATGTCTCCTACAATGAGCAGTTCTTC	CASSEGQGRDVSYNEQFF
TRBD2	TRBV27	16	TRBJ2-7	once	TGTGCCAGCAGTTCCCTTCTGGGACTAGCGGGAGACGAGCAGTACTTC	CASSSLLGLAGDEQYF
NA	TRBV9	16	TRBJ2-5	NA	TGTGCCAGCAGCGTAGGAGTGGGCGGGGTCCAAGAGACCCAGTACTTC	CASSVGVGGVQETQYF
NA	TRBV30	11	TRBJ1-1	once	TGTGCTTTCAGGCAGAACACTGAAGCTTTCTTT	CAFRQNTEAFF
NA	TRBV29-1	13	TRBJ1-1	once	TGCAGCGTCCACAGGGATGAGAACACTGAAGCTTTCTTT	CSVHRDENTEAFF
NA	TRBV7-6	14	TRBJ1-1	NA	TGTGCCAGCAGCGTCTCCGGGGTGAACACTGAAGCTTTCTTT	CASSVSGVNTEAFF
TRBD2	TRBV28	12	TRBJ2-7	NA	TGTGCCAGCAGTGGCACTAGCGGGAGAGGGTACTTC	CASSGTSGRGYF
NA	TRBV30	13	TRBJ2-5	NA	TGTGCCTGGAGTGCTGGGGTCCAAGAGACCCAGTACTTC	CAWSAGVQETQYF
TRBD1	TRBV18	14	TRBJ2-7	NA	TGTGCCAGCTCACTCCGGGACAGGGAGGGTGAGCAGTACTTC	CASSLRDREGEQYF
TRBD2	TRBV29-1	16	TRBJ2-5	NA	TGCAGCGTTGCCGGTGAGGCTAGCGGGAGTCGGGAGACCCAGTACTTC	CSVAGEASGSRETQYF
NA	TRBV5-1	14	TRBJ2-7	NA	TGCGCCAGCAGTTCCGGGACTCCCGGAGTCGAGCAGTACTTC	CASSSGTPGVEQYF
TRBD2	TRBV5-1	15	TRBJ2-7	NA	TGCGCCAGCAGAAAGACTAGCGGGGGAATGTACGAGCAGTACTTC	CASRKTSGGMYEQYF
NA	TRBV5-6	14	TRBJ2-7	NA	TGTGCCAGCACTAAACCAGGATTCTCCTACGAGCAGTACTTC	CASTKPGFSYEQYF
TRBD1	TRBV30	12	TRBJ2-3	NA	TGTGCCTGGGACAGGGATACAGATACGCAGTATTTT	CAWDRDTDTQYF
NA	TRBV5-1	17	TRBJ2-6	medium-sized	TGCGCCAGCAGCTTAGGAGACAGGCTGTTTGGGGCCAACGTCCTGACTTTC	CASSLGDRLFGANVLTF
NA	TRBV6-1	13	TRBJ2-1	NA	TGTGCCAGCAGTCTATTCTCCTACAATGAGCAGTTCTTC	CASSLFSYNEQFF
NA	TRBV11-2	14	TRBJ2-7	NA	TGTGCCAGCAGCTTAGGACAGAGCTCCTGCGAGCAGTACTTC	CASSLGQSSCEQYF
TRBD1	TRBV28	15	TRBJ2-2	NA	TGTGCCAGCAGTTTCGCGGCAGGGGGCACCGGGGAGCTGTTTTTT	CASSFAAGGTGELFF